The clone carrying this TCR beta chain has more than one count but fewer than ten. Its matching antigen is unknown. With 4 bases clipped from V and 3 bases from J, the junction kept 3 bases outside the gene matches. This CDR3 spans 13 amino acids. From germline, CDR1 is DFQATT and CDR2 SNEGSKA (reference sequence). Via MiXCR, TCRdb re-called the reads, giving one row per CDR3 protein. The sample records 250,000 or so distinct CDR3 sequences, 15% to 20% being singletons. The sample belongs to a study of T cell repertoires in cytomegalovirus infection. Study-level findings and limits: Dominating the ex vivo response were TCR beta clonotypes that were CMV-specific and HLA-C-restricted.

The clonotype was recovered from a human donor in good health (CMV status not recorded). Some clones in this sample may be carry-over from other donors' samples. Sample: CD8+ T cells from PBMCs. The gene calls are TRBV20-1 and TRBJ2-5, with TRBD2 identical over 9 bases. In nucleotides, the CDR3 is TGCAGTGCTATGGGACTAGCCGAAGAGACCCAGTACTTC. Translating gives CSAMGLAEETQYF.